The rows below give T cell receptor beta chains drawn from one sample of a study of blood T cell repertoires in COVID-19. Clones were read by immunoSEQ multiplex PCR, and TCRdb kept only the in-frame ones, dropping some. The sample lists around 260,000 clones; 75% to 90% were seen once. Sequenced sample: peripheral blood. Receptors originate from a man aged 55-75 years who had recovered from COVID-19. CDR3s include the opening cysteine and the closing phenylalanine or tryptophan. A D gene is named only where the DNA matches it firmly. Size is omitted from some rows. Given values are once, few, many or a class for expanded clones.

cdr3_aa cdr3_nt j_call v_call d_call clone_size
CASNVLGVHEQFF TGTGCCAGCAACGTCCTAGGAGTCCATGAGCAGTTCTTC TRBJ2-1 TRBV12-3/TRBV12-4 - once
CASLGSSSTDTQYF TGTGCCAGCTTGGGTAGCTCTAGCACAGATACGCAGTATTTT TRBJ2-3 TRBV6-5 - -
CSPTRDNEQFF TGCAGCCCCACTCGCGACAATGAGCAGTTCTTC TRBJ2-1 TRBV29-1 - -
CASRAVDEQFF TGCGCCAGCAGGGCTGTTGATGAGCAGTTCTTC TRBJ2-1 TRBV4-1 - -
CASSVRQGGYTF TGTGCCAGCAGCGTAAGACAGGGCGGCTACACCTTC TRBJ1-2 TRBV9 TRBD1 few
CASSPNSGELFF TGTGCCAGCAGTCCCAATTCCGGGGAGCTGTTTTTT TRBJ2-2 TRBV6-6 - -
CATSDLANEQFF TGTGCCACCAGTGATTTAGCCAATGAGCAGTTCTTC TRBJ2-1 TRBV24-1 - -
CASSGLRGGTDTQYF TGCGCCAGCAGTGGACTCAGGGGAGGCACAGATACGCAGTATTTT TRBJ2-3 TRBV10-1 - -
CASSRTGGNSNQPQHF TGTGCCAGCAGCAGGACAGGGGGCAATAGCAATCAGCCCCAGCATTTT TRBJ1-5 TRBV7-8 TRBD1 -
CASSPASSTGTNEKLFF TGTGCCAGCAGCCCTGCGAGCTCTACAGGGACTAATGAAAAACTGTTTTTT TRBJ1-4 TRBV5-5 - -
CATSDFGTSGTDTQYF TGTGCCACCAGTGATTTTGGAACTAGCGGCACAGATACGCAGTATTTT TRBJ2-3 TRBV24-1 TRBD2 -
CASSPARSSYEQYF TGTGCCAGCAGCCCCGCGCGATCCTCCTACGAGCAGTACTTC TRBJ2-7 TRBV13 - -
CASSRRTGGSQPQHF TGTGCCAGTAGTAGACGGACAGGGGGGTCTCAGCCCCAGCATTTT TRBJ1-5 TRBV19 TRBD1 -
CASSQDRAGRANEKFF TGCGCCAGCAGCCAAGATCGGGCGGGAAGGGCGAATGAGAAGTTCTTC TRBJ2-1 TRBV4-1 - -
CASSLENSINEQFF TGCGCCAGCAGCTTAGAAAATAGTATAAATGAGCAGTTCTTC TRBJ2-1 TRBV5-1 - once
CAIRDSIYEQYF TGTGCCATCAGGGACAGCATCTACGAGCAGTACTTC TRBJ2-7 TRBV10-3 - -
CASTRLGTSGSNEQFF TGCGCCAGTACCAGACTCGGGACTAGCGGGAGCAATGAGCAGTTCTTC TRBJ2-1 TRBV5-1 TRBD2 once
CATGLLSYEQYF TGCGCCACGGGACTCCTCTCCTACGAGCAGTACTTC TRBJ2-7 TRBV10-2 - -
CASSLAPPNTEAFF TGTGCCAGCAGCTTAGCACCGCCTAACACTGAAGCTTTCTTT TRBJ1-1 TRBV5-6 - -
CASSLAATGKETQYF TGCGCCAGCAGCTTGGCCGCCACAGGGAAAGAGACCCAGTACTTC TRBJ2-5 TRBV5-1 - -
CASSNDPAGSYEQYF TGTGCCAGCAGTAACGACCCCGCGGGTTCCTACGAGCAGTACTTC TRBJ2-7 TRBV6-5 - -
CATSDSSGGVMNEQFF TGTGCCACCAGTGATTCTAGCGGGGGGGTTATGAATGAGCAGTTCTTC TRBJ2-1 TRBV24-1 TRBD2 -
CASRTGVNTEAFF TGTGCCAGCAGGACAGGGGTTAACACTGAAGCTTTCTTT TRBJ1-1 TRBV28 TRBD1 few
CASSFWQGYEPQHF TGTGCCAGCAGTTTCTGGCAGGGTTATGAGCCCCAGCATTTT TRBJ1-5 TRBV27 - -
CASRSGRAVETQYF TGTGCCAGCAGGTCCGGGAGGGCCGTTGAGACCCAGTACTTC TRBJ2-5 TRBV6-5 TRBD2 -
CASSLKGTGNFGYEQYF TGTGCCAGCAGCTTAAAAGGTACGGGGAATTTCGGCTACGAGCAGTACTTC TRBJ2-7 TRBV5-8 - -
CATSTGQGNEKLFF TGTGCCACCAGCACGGGACAGGGCAATGAAAAACTGTTTTTT TRBJ1-4 TRBV15 TRBD1 -
CASTHRASGSNTGELFF TGTGCCAGTACCCATAGGGCTAGCGGGAGTAACACCGGGGAGCTGTTTTTT TRBJ2-2 TRBV19 TRBD2 -
CATSRAVSPLHF TGTGCCACCAGCAGAGCGGTTTCACCCCTCCACTTT TRBJ1-6 TRBV15 - -
CASSLGQAYGYTF TGTGCCAGCAGTTTAGGACAGGCCTATGGCTACACCTTC TRBJ1-2 TRBV12-3/TRBV12-4 - -
CASSSRTSGKDYEQYF TGTGCCAGCAGCTCAAGGACTAGCGGGAAAGACTACGAGCAGTACTTC TRBJ2-7 TRBV5-8 TRBD2 -
CASSRAAGEAKNIQYF TGTGCCAGTAGCCGGGCAGCGGGAGAGGCCAAAAACATTCAGTACTTC TRBJ2-4 TRBV19 TRBD2 -
CASSPGLAGGSVETQYF TGTGCCAGCAGCCCCGGACTAGCGGGAGGTAGCGTGGAGACCCAGTACTTC TRBJ2-5 TRBV5-4 TRBD2 -
CASSSWTSGGPGDTQYF TGTGCCAGCAGTTCCTGGACTAGCGGGGGGCCAGGAGATACGCAGTATTTT TRBJ2-3 TRBV27 TRBD2 -
CASSFGLAGSSYEQYF TGCGCCAGCAGTTTCGGACTAGCGGGGAGCTCCTACGAGCAGTACTTC TRBJ2-7 TRBV5-1 TRBD2 -
CASSPIFLSVGTEAFF TGTGCCAGCTCACCAATATTTTTAAGCGTCGGGACTGAAGCTTTCTTT TRBJ1-1 TRBV18 - once
CASSLESTYGYTF TGTGCCAGCAGCTTAGAGAGTACCTATGGCTACACCTTC TRBJ1-2 TRBV7-9 - -
CASTDRGINEKLFF TGTGCCAGCACCGACAGGGGCATTAATGAAAAACTGTTTTTT TRBJ1-4 TRBV4-2 TRBD1 -
CASSLNVGGRTYNEQFF TGTGCCAGCAGTTTAAACGTAGGTGGCAGGACTTACAATGAGCAGTTCTTC TRBJ2-1 TRBV28 - -
CASRGGSRTDTQYF TGTGCCAGCCGGGGGGGGTCCCGCACAGATACGCAGTATTTT TRBJ2-3 TRBV9 TRBD2 -
CASSENLLGGTSGTDTQYF TGTGCCAGCAGTGAAAATCTGCTCGGGGGTACTAGCGGGACAGATACGCAGTATTTT TRBJ2-3 TRBV6-1 TRBD2 -
CASSPETRVNNSPLHF TGTGCCAGCTCACCTGAAACCAGGGTAAATAATTCACCCCTCCACTTT TRBJ1-6 TRBV18 - -
CASSPGGAYEQYF TGCGCCAGCAGCCCCGGGGGGGCCTACGAGCAGTACTTC TRBJ2-7 TRBV5-1 TRBD2 -
CASSLDGQGAREQYF TGCGCCAGCAGCTTGGATGGGCAGGGGGCGAGGGAGCAGTACTTC TRBJ2-7 TRBV5-1 TRBD1 -
CASMGGAGRGKLFF TGTGCCAGTATGGGAGGGGCGGGGCGTGGAAAACTGTTTTTT TRBJ1-4 TRBV19 - -
CASSQDRNQQYF TGCGCCAGCAGTCAAGACAGGAACCAGCAGTACTTC TRBJ2-7 TRBV23-1 - -
CASRGFGSREAFF TGTGCCAGCAGGGGGTTTGGGAGTAGGGAGGCTTTCTTT TRBJ1-1 TRBV28 - few
CASSETGAETQYF TGTGCCAGCAGTGAAACTGGGGCGGAGACCCAGTACTTC TRBJ2-5 TRBV2 - -
CASSPPLAGVNEQFF TGCGCCAGCAGCCCCCCACTAGCGGGAGTCAATGAGCAGTTCTTC TRBJ2-1 TRBV5-1 TRBD2 -
CASSRFLPVPGANVLTF TGTGCCAGCAGCCGATTCCTACCGGTACCCGGGGCCAACGTCCTGACTTTC TRBJ2-6 TRBV7-3 - once
CASSPRVGAGELSQYF TGTGCCAGCAGCCCCAGGGTAGGAGCGGGAGAATTGTCCCAGTACTTC TRBJ2-5 TRBV7-6 TRBD2 -
CASSDGGRSTGELFF TGCGCCAGCAGTGATGGCGGGAGGTCCACCGGGGAGCTGTTTTTT TRBJ2-2 TRBV10-2 TRBD2 -
CASSLRQSLSGANSPLHF TGTGCCAGCAGTTTACGTCAGTCTCTAAGTGGGGCAAATTCACCCCTCCACTTT TRBJ1-6 TRBV28 - few
CASSLARSTDTQYF TGCGCCAGCAGCTTGGCCCGGAGCACAGATACGCAGTATTTT TRBJ2-3 TRBV5-1 - -
CASRRHRDRNQPQHF TGTGCCAGCAGAAGACACAGGGATCGCAATCAGCCCCAGCATTTT TRBJ1-5 TRBV6-5 - -
CASSEAPRVEQYF TGTGCCAGCAGTGAAGCGCCCCGGGTCGAGCAGTACTTC TRBJ2-7 TRBV6-1 - -
CASSLRQGWSLREKLFF TGTGCCAGCAGCTTGAGACAGGGTTGGAGCCTAAGGGAAAAACTGTTTTTT TRBJ1-4 TRBV7-6 TRBD1 -
CASSRQGKSDEQYF TGTGCCAGCAGCCGACAGGGGAAGAGTGACGAGCAGTACTTC TRBJ2-7 TRBV3-1/TRBV3-2 TRBD1 -
CASSRAGYEQYF TGTGCGTCATCGAGAGCCGGTTACGAGCAGTACTTC TRBJ2-7 TRBV12-3/TRBV12-4 - -